This record concerns one TCR beta chain sequence. The antigen remains undetermined. These data belong to a study of Ad26.COV2.S vaccination and SARS-CoV-2 variants. Across the whole study: Intramuscularly, Ad26.COV2.S was given either once or twice, 56 days apart.

The CDR3 runs 13 residues. The V gene's germline CDR1 is MGHRA and CDR2 YSYEKL. The ends were cut back, 1 base at V and 9 bases at J, with 7 bases in the middle. Treatment: some 20 received Ad26.COV2.S at low or high dose, single or two shots; roughly 5 received placebo; per-sample allocation not given. Sampling was done on day 63 after the first vaccine or placebo injection. SARS-CoV-2 spike from the Wuhan strain was encoded by the vaccine, an Ad26 vector. This table comes from immunoSEQ multiplex PCR, and its TCRdb copy is limited to in-frame clones, with some not included. The profile shows 250,000 or so clones, around 88% of them singletons. Broader study findings: Recipients of vaccine and of placebo showed similar breadth of their non-spike TCR repertoires. Spike-specific TCR breadth in vaccine recipients exceeded that seen in placebo recipients.

This chain connects TRBV4-1 to TRBJ1-6; no clear D. The clonotype was recovered from a person between 18 and 65 years old who received the Ad26.COV2.S COVID-19 vaccine or a placebo. Material: peripheral blood, obtained in a trial of Ad26.COV2.S vaccine versus placebo. The CDR3 DNA is TGCGCCAGCAGCCAAGGTCTTGGTTCACCCCTCCACTTT. It codes for CASSQGLGSPLHF.